This paragraph reports one T cell receptor (beta chain). The ends lost 1 base at V and 5 bases at J; junction bases unmatched: 7. The CDR3 is 16 residues long. Germline assignment: CDR1 LNHDA and CDR2 SQIVND (reference sequence). Per the authors' pipeline: Cell counts per sample came from amplifying reference gene primers. The method was immunoSEQ multiplex PCR; TCRdb's version includes in-frame clones alone and lacks a portion of them. V and J calls and clone size are given by that table; D and trimming were obtained from the DNA. This table has 270,000 or so clones, roughly 85% appearing once. The data were obtained in a study of blood T cell repertoires in COVID-19. Study-level background: Whether acute or convalescent, the COVID-19 samples came from the United States, Italy and Spain.

V and J are TRBV19 and TRBJ1-5; 8 bases fit TRBD1. Source material: peripheral blood. This clonotype originated in a woman aged 18 to 35 with acute or convalescent COVID-19. The CDR3 spells CASSIAGQGGDQPQHF. CDR3 DNA sequence: TGTGCCAGTAGTATAGCAGGACAGGGAGGGGATCAGCCCCAGCATTTT.